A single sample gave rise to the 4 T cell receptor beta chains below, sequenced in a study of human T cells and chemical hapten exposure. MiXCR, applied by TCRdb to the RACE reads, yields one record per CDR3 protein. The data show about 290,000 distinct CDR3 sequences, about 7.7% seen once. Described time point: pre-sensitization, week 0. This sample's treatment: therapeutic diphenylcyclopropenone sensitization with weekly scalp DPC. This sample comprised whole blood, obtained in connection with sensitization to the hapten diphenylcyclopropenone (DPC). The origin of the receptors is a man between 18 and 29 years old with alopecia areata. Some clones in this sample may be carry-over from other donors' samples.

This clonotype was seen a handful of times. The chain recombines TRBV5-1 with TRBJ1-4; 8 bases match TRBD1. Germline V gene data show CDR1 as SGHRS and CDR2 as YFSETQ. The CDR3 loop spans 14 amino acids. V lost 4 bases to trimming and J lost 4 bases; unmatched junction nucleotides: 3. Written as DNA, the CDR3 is TGCGCCAGCAGCCCGGGACAGGATAATGAAAAACTGTTTTTT. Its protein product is CASSPGQDNEKLFF. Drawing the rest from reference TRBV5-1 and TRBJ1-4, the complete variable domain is KAGVTQTPRYLIKTRGQQVTLSCSPISGHRSVSWYQQTPGQGLQFLFEYFSETQRNKGNFPGRFSGRQFSNSRSEMNVSTLELGDSALYLCASSPGQDNEKLFFGSGTQLSVL.

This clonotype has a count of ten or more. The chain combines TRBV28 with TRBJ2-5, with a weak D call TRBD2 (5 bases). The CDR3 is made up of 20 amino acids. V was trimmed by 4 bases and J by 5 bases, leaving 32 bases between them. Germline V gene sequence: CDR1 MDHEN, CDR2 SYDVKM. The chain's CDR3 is CASSSPGQRDPYRAYETQYF. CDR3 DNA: TGTGCCAGCAGTTCCCCTGGTCAGAGGGATCCTTATAGGGCTTACGAGACCCAGTACTTC.

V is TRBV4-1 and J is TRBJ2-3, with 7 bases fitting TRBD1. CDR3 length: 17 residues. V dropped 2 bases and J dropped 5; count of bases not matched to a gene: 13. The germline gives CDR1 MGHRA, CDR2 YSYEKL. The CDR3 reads CASSQFPSRGQGDTQYF. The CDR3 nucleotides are TGCGCCAGCAGCCAATTCCCCTCGAGGGGGCAGGGAGATACGCAGTATTTT.

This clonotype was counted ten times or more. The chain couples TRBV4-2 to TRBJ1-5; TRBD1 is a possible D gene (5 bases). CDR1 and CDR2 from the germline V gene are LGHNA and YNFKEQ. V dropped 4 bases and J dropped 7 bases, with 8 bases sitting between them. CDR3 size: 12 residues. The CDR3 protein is CASSPGGQPQHF. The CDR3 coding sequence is TGTGCCAGCAGCCCTGGGGGACAGCCCCAGCATTTT.